This section outlines one T cell receptor (beta chain) sequence together with its context. The data stem from a study of blood T cell repertoires in COVID-19. Sequenced by immunoSEQ multiplex PCR; TCRdb stores in-frame clones only, minus some. The table has about 300,000 clones, roughly nine tenths seen once. CDR3 length: 12 residues. The ends were cut back, 2 bases at V and 7 bases at J, with 11 bases in the middle. Germline CDR1 GTSNPN, CDR2 SVGIG (reference sequence). The chain uses TRBV30 and TRBJ1-2; tentatively, D is TRBD1 (5 bases). The TCR sequence derives from a woman aged 25 to 39 with COVID-19, enrolled during active disease. The sequenced sample consisted of peripheral blood. The CDR3: CAWSLTGVGYTF. Written as DNA, the CDR3 is TGTGCCTGGAGTTTGACGGGGGTTGGCTACACCTTC.